This TCR beta chain stems from a study of T cells in women clearing cervical HPV infection. Findings of the study overall: Controls had more TRBV6-7 (0.16%) than cases (roughly 0.11%). Each sample's T-cell count was unknown, possibly confounding richness.

Unmatched junction bases numbered 4, after V lost 2 bases and J lost 0 bases. The CDR3 has 15 residues. Looked up from germline, CDR1 is KGHSH and CDR2 is LQKENI. A note on this clone: Its specificity is not known. Sequencing ends 3 residues short of the CDR3 end; the germline J gene provides the rest.

Assay: immunoSEQ multiplex PCR; the TCRdb copy retains only in-frame clones and omits some. Its table lists fewer than 35,000 clones. The genes are TRBV18 and TRBJ2-7, with TRBD1 matching over 7 bases. Sequenced input: blood buffy coat. The receptor was derived from a woman between 18 and 70 years old with a cervical HPV16 infection that either progressed to CIN3+ or cleared (not recorded which). CDR3 region: CASSPDTGASYEQYF. The CDR3 bases that were read are TGTGCCAGCTCACCAGATACAGGGGCCTCCTACGAG.